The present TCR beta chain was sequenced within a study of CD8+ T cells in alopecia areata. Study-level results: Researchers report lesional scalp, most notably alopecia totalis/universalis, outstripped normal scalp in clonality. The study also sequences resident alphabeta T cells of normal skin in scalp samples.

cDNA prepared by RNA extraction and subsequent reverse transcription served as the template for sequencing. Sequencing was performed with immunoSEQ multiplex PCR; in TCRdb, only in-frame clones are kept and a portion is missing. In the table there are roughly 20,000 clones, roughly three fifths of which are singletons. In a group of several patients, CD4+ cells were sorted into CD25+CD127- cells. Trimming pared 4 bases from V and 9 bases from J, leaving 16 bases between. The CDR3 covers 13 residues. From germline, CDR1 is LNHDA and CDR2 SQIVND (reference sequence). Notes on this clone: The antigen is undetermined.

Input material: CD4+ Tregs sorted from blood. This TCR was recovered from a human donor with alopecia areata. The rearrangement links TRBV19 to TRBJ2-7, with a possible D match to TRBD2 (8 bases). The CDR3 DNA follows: TGTGCCAGTAGTACCCGGGACAGCGGGGGGCAGTACTTC. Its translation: CASSTRDSGGQYF.